Shown below are 14 T cell receptor beta chains from a single sample sequenced in a study of T cells after yellow fever vaccination. One entry per CDR3 protein results from TCRdb running MiXCR on the 5' RACE reads. Of some 420,000 distinct CDR3 sequences listed, 15% to 20% are singletons. Sequencing was performed on PBMCs, taken before the yellow fever booster vaccination. These receptors were obtained from a man younger than 30 who received the YFV17D yellow fever vaccine.

This clonotype has at least ten counts. The CDR3 protein is CASSIKPLLQGYNEQFF. Here the CDR3 DNA reads TGTGCCAGTAGTATAAAGCCCCTCTTACAGGGCTACAATGAGCAGTTCTTC. The chain links TRBV19 to TRBJ2-1; TRBD1 is a possible D gene (6 bases). This CDR3 region has 17 residues. V was clipped by 2 bases and J by 3 bases, with 17 bases between them. The V gene's germline CDR1 is LNHDA and CDR2 SQIVND (reference sequence).

This clonotype was counted only a few times. This chain joins TRBV5-5 and TRBJ1-2, with D tentatively TRBD1 (5 bases). V gave up 3 bases and J gave up 5 bases, with 20 bases separating them. Germline values: CDR1 SGHKS, CDR2 YYEKEE (reference sequence). The CDR3 is made up of 16 amino acids. CDR3 coding DNA: TGTGCCAGCAGCTCGACAGTATTAATTGCGGGTTATGGCTACACCTTC. Translated, it gives CASSSTVLIAGYGYTF.

CDR3 sequence: CSAWDGFNEQFF. The CDR3 DNA reads TGCAGCGCCTGGGACGGCTTCAATGAGCAGTTCTTC. This chain connects TRBV29-1 to TRBJ2-1, with D perhaps matching TRBD1 or TRBD2 (5 bases each). V lost 7 bases and J 6 bases, leaving 13 bases between the germline ends. Germline CDR1 is SQVTM and CDR2 is ANQGSEA. The CDR3 consists of 12 residues.

This clonotype was found a few times. The chain combines TRBV27 with TRBJ1-5; D is unresolved. The germline CDR1 and CDR2 sequences are MNHEY and SMNVEV (reference sequence). Trimming stripped 3 bases from V and 3 bases from J, with 9 bases between. The CDR3 consists of 14 residues. The DNA of the CDR3 is TGTGCCAGCAGTTTGCGGCCTAACAATCAGCCCCAGCATTTT. This translates into CASSLRPNNQPQHF.

There are a few counts of this clonotype. The chain has TRBV5-1 and TRBJ2-4, with D possibly called TRBD1 or TRBD2 (5 bases each). The CDR3 consists of 15 residues. With 1 base removed from V and 6 bases from J, the gap between germline ends came to 14 bases. CDR1 SGHRS and CDR2 YFSETQ come from the germline V gene. CDR3 nucleotide sequence: TGCGCCAGCAGCTTGAATACGGGGCGAGGAAACATTCAGTACTTC. Protein: CASSLNTGRGNIQYF.

This chain uses TRBV20-1 with TRBJ1-5; possibly TRBD1 for D (5 bases). V lost 0 bases and J 2 bases, leaving 17 bases between the germline ends. CDR1 is DFQATT and CDR2 is SNEGSKA in the germline V gene (reference sequence). This CDR3 is 17 amino acids long. The CDR3 spells CSARDGRVNRRNQPQHF. DNA of the CDR3: TGCAGTGCTAGAGATGGCAGGGTCAATAGACGCAATCAGCCCCAGCATTTT.

V is TRBV7-2 and J is TRBJ1-1; D ambiguous. This CDR3 comprises 17 residues. The ends were cut back, 5 bases at V and 0 bases at J, with 19 bases in the middle. From germline, CDR1 is SGHTA and CDR2 FQGNSA. The CDR3 reads CASSEDRRRIMNTEAFF. CDR3 nucleotide sequence: TGTGCCAGCAGCGAGGACCGGCGGCGGATTATGAACACTGAAGCTTTCTTT.

The V and J genes are TRBV18 and TRBJ1-2; D is possibly TRBD1 (5 bases). V shed 3 bases and J shed 4 bases, with 12 bases lying between them. Germline V lookup: CDR1 KGHSH, CDR2 LQKENI. The CDR3 spans 14 residues. CDR3 in amino acids: CASSPGRATYGYTF. The CDR3 region has the DNA TGTGCCAGCTCACCGGGGCGGGCTACCTATGGCTACACCTTC.

This clonotype was seen only a few times. This chain's CDR3 is CASSPRTGFTEAFF. CDR3 DNA sequence: TGTGCCAGCAGTCCGCGGACAGGGTTCACTGAAGCTTTCTTT. The J gene is TRBJ1-1, the V gene TRBV12-3 or TRBV12-4, with 8 positions matching TRBD1. The J segment lost 4 bases and the V segment lost 5 bases, leaving 6 bases of the junction unmatched. CDR3 length: 14 residues.

V is TRBV2 and J is TRBJ1-2, with 8 bases lining up with TRBD1. This CDR3 region has 14 residues. CDR1 and CDR2 (germline): SNHLY, FYNNEI. Trimming removed 5 bases from V and 7 bases from J; junction bases left unmatched: 9. The CDR3 here is CASSQTGDKGGYTF. The CDR3 DNA reads TGTGCCAGCAGTCAGACAGGGGATAAAGGTGGCTACACCTTC.

A few counts support this clonotype. The chain has TRBV7-9 and TRBJ1-1; possible D gene TRBD1, 5 bases. This CDR3 comprises 14 residues. CDR1 is SEHNR and CDR2 is FQNEAQ in the germline V gene (reference sequence). V gave up 5 bases and J gave up 3 bases, with 13 bases separating them. The CDR3 is CASSPGGSDTEAFF. CDR3 nucleotide sequence: TGTGCCAGCAGCCCCGGGGGGTCGGACACTGAAGCTTTCTTT.

This clonotype was detected many times. The CDR3 sequence: CASSQDDDRGLGAFF. CDR3 bases: TGCGCCAGCAGCCAAGATGATGACAGGGGGCTGGGTGCTTTCTTT. The V and J genes are TRBV4-3 and TRBJ1-1; the match to TRBD1 covers 10 bases. The CDR3 sequence is 15 residues long. Germline CDR1 reads LGHNA; CDR2 reads YSLEER. V trimming: 0 bases; J trimming: 11 bases; junction bases outside the gene matches: 9.

The chain carries TRBV4-3 and TRBJ1-1; 9 nucleotides align to TRBD1. After removal of 3 bases from V and 7 bases from J, the junction contained 6 bases not matched to a gene. The V gene's germline CDR1 is LGHNA and CDR2 YSLEER. The CDR3 runs to 14 residues. CDR3 DNA: TGCGCCAGCAGCCACACAGGGGGCCCAAGTGAAGCTTTCTTT. This sequence encodes CASSHTGGPSEAFF.

In this sample, this clonotype turned up a few times. J is TRBJ1-1 and V is TRBV7-6; 7 bases align to TRBD1. The germline CDR1 and CDR2 sequences are SGHVS and FNYEAQ. CDR3 length equals 18 residues. V was clipped by 5 bases and J by 0 bases; unmatched bases: 15. Here the CDR3 reads CASSPAGPGGEMNTEAFF. CDR3 DNA sequence: TGTGCCAGCAGCCCGGCGGGGCCAGGGGGAGAGATGAACACTGAAGCTTTCTTT. Full variable domain (outside the CDR3, taken from reference TRBV7-6 and TRBJ1-1): GAGVSQSPRYKVTKRGQDVALRCDPISGHVSLYWYRQALGQGPEFLTYFNYEAQQDKSGLPNDRFSAERPEGSISTLTIQRTEQRDSAMYRCASSPAGPGGEMNTEAFFGQGTRLTVV.